This T cell receptor (beta chain) was observed in a study of read filtering for tumor transcriptome and immune sequencing (TCRdb year 2020). Turning to the overall study: The cohort was composed of about 16 male and roughly 13 female patients, with a mean age of approximately 70 years and an age range of about 45 to 90. By revised international staging, about 8 patients were R-ISS I, some 16 were R-ISS II and over five were R-ISS III. After DNase treatment, whole-transcriptome libraries were prepared with the TruSeq RNA Access Library Prep Kit. TCR-region mapped reads per sample ranged from about 3.5 to 11 million with IR-seq versus only about 85 to 1273 with RNA-seq. Using the same bone marrow samples, the study compared TCR repertoires obtained by targeted immune repertoire sequencing with those obtained by bulk whole-transcriptome sequencing. One of the main goals was to work out a read-filtering strategy for immune repertoire data, in particular whether clonotypes backed by only a single read should be removed. Overall study outcomes, separate from this receptor: The correlation between IR-seq and RNA-seq shared clonotype proportions was increased by removal of single-read clonotypes. The sorted CD138-negative fraction was a mixed bone marrow immune population, not purified T cells. Single-read clonotypes made up about four fifths of clonotypes but 3% to 3.5% of total reads in IR-seq, and over 60% of clonotypes and 44.6% of reads in RNA-seq. Compared with RNA-seq, IR-seq captured clonotypes at much greater depth and more reliably, and a smaller IR-seq throughput was enough to identify most of the shared clonotypes.

Starting from 350 to 450 ng RNA, TCR libraries were constructed with the Immunoverse kit using molecular barcoded adaptors that cover the alpha/delta and beta/gamma chains. TCR library preparation was performed with the same RNA that was used for transcriptome sequencing. Sequencing of TCR libraries was carried out on an Illumina HiSeq 4000 with 2 x 150 cycles. In the authors' own workflow: TCR reads were aligned to human V, D, J and C references and assembled into CDR3 clonotypes with MiXCR, including quality filtering and error correction. Clonotype counts and gene usage diversity were analyzed with the tcR package in R. For inspection of raw mapping reads, RNA-seq reads were mapped by STAR aligner version 2.5.3a onto GRCh37 of the human genome. To test the effect of sequencing depth on detected clonotypes, IR-seq fastq files were randomly downsampled using Seqtk 1.3. TCRdb passed the public sequencing reads through fastp at Q25 and MiXCR, retaining productive beta sequences. Rows are combined by CDR3 protein, so each entry shows the most common genes and DNA. TCRdb's processing, not the study's, gives the V and J calls here. For this sample there are about 27,000 distinct CDR3 sequences; approximately 14% appear just once. Jointly, the top ten make up roughly 44% of the sample.

This clonotype was recorded at least ten times. No cognate antigen has been identified for it. Base qualities are missing; no much larger clone stands one base away. Bone marrow was sampled from every patient at the time of active disease. Bone marrow mononuclear cells were isolated by Ficoll-Hypaque density gradient centrifugation. To remove myeloma plasma cells, the cells were labeled with CD138 magnetic microbeads on a MACS separator, and CD138-negative cells were then collected by negative selection. The purity of the isolated cells was checked by flow cytometry with CD138 antibodies on an Attune NxT. TRIzol reagent was used to extract total RNA, and a NanoDrop spectrophotometer was used to quantify the extracted RNA. Paired RNA-seq and IR-seq were performed on each patient's CD138-negative bone marrow sample. The germline V gene (reference sequence) sets CDR1 to GTSNPN and CDR2 to SVGIG. The germline V and J ends show losses of 5 bases and 8 bases respectively, and no gene match explains 10 bases of the junction. The CDR3 covers 13 residues, taking in both the cysteine and the phenylalanine. Solely the CDR3 DNA is kept, with 39 bases framed from the first base.

This TCR came from a donor aged 40 or over with multiple myeloma. Sequences were obtained from a population of CD138-negative cells sorted from bone marrow. Sample cell subset or site, as interpreted from the label and publication: bone marrow mononuclear cells depleted of CD138+ plasma/myeloma cells by negative magnetic selection. The rearrangement joined TRBV30 to TRBJ1-2; TRBD1 agrees with 8 junctional bases. The base sequence is TGTGCCTGGTCCTTCCAGGGGGCGCGGGGCTACACCTTC. It specifies CAWSFQGARGYTF.